This T cell receptor beta chain was documented in a study of shared clonotypes between healthy human individuals. Study details: Donor composition was a couple of women and three men, aged 18 to 49.

The germline gives CDR1 SGHRS, CDR2 YFSETQ. With V trimmed by 5 bases and J by 0 bases, 10 bases remained unmatched. The CDR3 sequence is 17 residues long. Genomic DNA per cell subset filled all wells of several immunoSEQ plates. Spread over ten immunoSEQ deep assay plates, unsorted PBMC DNA underwent sequencing. In the authors' workflow: Filtering differed since immunoSEQ provided only junctions, with no quality scores. Clones were sequenced by immunoSEQ multiplex PCR, and TCRdb holds only the in-frame ones, with some missing. The DNA was the basis for D and trimming; V, J and clone size are from that table. The data show about 490,000 clones, approximately 82% seen once.

This sequence was found in a woman in her thirties or forties in good health. Some clones in this sample may be carry-over from other donors' samples. Sample: PBMCs. V and J are TRBV5-1 and TRBJ2-3; 9 positions match TRBD2. The CDR3 loop is CASSLMAGGLSTDTQYF. DNA for the CDR3: TGCGCCAGCAGTCTTATGGCGGGAGGGCTAAGCACAGATACGCAGTATTTT.